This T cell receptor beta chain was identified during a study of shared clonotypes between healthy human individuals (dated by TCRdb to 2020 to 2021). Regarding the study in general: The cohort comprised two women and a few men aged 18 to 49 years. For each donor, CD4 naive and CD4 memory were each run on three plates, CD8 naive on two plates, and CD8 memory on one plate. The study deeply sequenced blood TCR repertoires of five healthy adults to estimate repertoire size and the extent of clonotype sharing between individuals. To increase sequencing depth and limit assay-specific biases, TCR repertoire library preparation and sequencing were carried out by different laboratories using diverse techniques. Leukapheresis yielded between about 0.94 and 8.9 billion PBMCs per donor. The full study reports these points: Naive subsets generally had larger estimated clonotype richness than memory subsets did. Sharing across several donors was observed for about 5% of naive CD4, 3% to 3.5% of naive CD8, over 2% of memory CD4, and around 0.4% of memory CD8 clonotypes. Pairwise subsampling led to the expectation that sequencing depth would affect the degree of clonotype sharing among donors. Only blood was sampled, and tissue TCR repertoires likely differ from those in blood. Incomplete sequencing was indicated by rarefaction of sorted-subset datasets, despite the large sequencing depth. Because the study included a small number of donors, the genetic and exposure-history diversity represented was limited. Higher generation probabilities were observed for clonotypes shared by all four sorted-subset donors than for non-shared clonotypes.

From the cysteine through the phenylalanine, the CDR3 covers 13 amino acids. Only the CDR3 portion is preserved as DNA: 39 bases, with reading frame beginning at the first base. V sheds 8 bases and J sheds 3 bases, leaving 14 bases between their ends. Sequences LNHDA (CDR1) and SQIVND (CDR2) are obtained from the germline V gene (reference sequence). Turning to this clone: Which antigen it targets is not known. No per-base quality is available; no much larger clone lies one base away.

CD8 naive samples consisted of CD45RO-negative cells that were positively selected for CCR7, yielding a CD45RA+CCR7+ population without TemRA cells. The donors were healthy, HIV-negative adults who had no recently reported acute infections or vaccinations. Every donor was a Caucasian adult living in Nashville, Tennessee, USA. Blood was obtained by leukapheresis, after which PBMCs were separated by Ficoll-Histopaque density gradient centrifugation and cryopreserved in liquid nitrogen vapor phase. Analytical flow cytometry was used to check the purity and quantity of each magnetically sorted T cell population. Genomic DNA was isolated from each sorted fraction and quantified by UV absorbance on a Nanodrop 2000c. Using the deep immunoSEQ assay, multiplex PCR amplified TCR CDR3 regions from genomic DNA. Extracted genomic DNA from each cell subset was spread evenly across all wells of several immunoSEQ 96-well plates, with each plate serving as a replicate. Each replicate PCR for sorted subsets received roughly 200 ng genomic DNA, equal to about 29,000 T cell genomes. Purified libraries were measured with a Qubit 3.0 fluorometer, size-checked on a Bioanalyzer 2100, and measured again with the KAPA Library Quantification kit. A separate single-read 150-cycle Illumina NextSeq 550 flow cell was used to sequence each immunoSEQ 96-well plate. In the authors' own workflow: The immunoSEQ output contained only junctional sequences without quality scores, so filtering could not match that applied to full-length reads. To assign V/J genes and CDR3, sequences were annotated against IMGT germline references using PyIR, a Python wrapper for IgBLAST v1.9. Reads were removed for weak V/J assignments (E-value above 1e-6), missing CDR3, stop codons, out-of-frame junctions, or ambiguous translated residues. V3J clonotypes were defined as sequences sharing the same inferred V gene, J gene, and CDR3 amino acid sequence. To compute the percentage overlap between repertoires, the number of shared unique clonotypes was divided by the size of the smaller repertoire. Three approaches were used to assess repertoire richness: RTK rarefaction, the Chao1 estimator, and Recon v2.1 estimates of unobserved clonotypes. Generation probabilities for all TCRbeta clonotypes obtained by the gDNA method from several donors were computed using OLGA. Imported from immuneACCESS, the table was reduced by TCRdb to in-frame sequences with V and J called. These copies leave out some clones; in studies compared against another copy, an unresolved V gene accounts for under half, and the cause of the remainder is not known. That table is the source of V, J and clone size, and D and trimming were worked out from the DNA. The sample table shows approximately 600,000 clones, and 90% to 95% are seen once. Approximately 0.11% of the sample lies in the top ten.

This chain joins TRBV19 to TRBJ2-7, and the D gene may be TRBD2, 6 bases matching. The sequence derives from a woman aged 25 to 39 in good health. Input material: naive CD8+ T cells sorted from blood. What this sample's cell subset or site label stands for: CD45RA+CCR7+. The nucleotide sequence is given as TGTGCCAGTGGCGCTAGCGCCTACTACGAGCAGTACTTC. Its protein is CASGASAYYEQYF.